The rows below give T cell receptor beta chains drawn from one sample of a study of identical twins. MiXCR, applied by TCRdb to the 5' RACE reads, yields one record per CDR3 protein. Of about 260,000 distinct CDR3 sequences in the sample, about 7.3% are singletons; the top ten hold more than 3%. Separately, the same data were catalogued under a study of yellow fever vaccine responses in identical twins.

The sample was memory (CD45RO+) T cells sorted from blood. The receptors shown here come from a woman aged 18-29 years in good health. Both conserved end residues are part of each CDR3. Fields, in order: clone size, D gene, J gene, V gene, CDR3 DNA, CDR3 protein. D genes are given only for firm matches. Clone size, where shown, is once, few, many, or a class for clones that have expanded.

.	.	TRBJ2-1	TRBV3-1	TGTGCCAGCAGCAAACCCCTAGTAAGGAGGGACAATGAGCAGTTCTTC	CASSKPLVRRDNEQFF
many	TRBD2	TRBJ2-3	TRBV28	TGTGCCAGCAGTCAGGCGGGAGTTTTTACAGATACGCAGTATTTT	CASSQAGVFTDTQYF
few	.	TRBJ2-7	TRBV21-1	TGTGCCAGCGGAACCGGGACTAGCTCCTACGAGCAGTACTTC	CASGTGTSSYEQYF
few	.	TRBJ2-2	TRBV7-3	TGTGCCAGCAGCCCCGGCGGGGCAGCCCACACCGGGGAGCTGTTTTTT	CASSPGGAAHTGELFF
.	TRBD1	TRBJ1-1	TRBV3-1	TGTGCCAGCAGCCCATCAGGGGGCGCCGGGAGGACTGAAGCTTTCTTT	CASSPSGGAGRTEAFF
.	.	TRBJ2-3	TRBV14	TGTGCCAGCAGCCAAGACTACGTTGATACGCAGTATTTT	CASSQDYVDTQYF
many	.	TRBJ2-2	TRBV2	TGTGCCAGCAAGGCCGGGGAGCTGTTTTTT	CASKAGELFF
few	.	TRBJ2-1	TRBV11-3	TGTGCCAGCAGCTTCTCCCGGGAAAATGAGCAGTTCTTC	CASSFSRENEQFF
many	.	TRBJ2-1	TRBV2	TGTGCCAGCAGTGAGTCAGGGGTTGTCTACAATGAGCAGTTCTTC	CASSESGVVYNEQFF
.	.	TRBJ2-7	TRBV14	TGTGCCAGCAGCCAAGGGCGGGGAGTTCATTACGAGCAGTACTTC	CASSQGRGVHYEQYF
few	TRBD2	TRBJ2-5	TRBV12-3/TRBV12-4	TGTGCCAGCGTACCCCTGGGACTAGCGGGGAGGCAGACCCAGTACTTC	CASVPLGLAGRQTQYF
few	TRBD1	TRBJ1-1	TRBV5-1	TGCGCCAGCAGCTTGATCAGGACAGGATTGGGCACTGAAGCTTTCTTT	CASSLIRTGLGTEAFF
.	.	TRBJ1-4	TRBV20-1	TGCAGTGCTAAGCTCGTTGAAAAACTGTTTTTT	CSAKLVEKLFF
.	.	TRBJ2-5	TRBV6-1	TGTGCCAGCAGTGAAGGAAAAGAGACCCAGTACTTC	CASSEGKETQYF
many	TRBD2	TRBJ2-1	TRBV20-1	TGCAGTGCTACAAACCCTAGCGGGAGCTCCTACAATGAGCAGTTCTTC	CSATNPSGSSYNEQFF
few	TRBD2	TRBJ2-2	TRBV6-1	TGTGCCAGCAGTGAGTCATCGGGAGGGCCCGGGGAGCTGTTTTTT	CASSESSGGPGELFF
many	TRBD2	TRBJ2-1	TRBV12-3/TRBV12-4	TGTGCCAGCAGTTTGTCTAGCGGAACGTACAATGAGCAGTTCTTC	CASSLSSGTYNEQFF
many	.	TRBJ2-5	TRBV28	TGTGCCAGCAGTTTAAATCTCCAAGAGACCCAGTACTTC	CASSLNLQETQYF
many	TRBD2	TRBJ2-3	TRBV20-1	TGCAGTGCTAGAGGAGTAGCGGGTTGGAGCACAGATACGCAGTATTTT	CSARGVAGWSTDTQYF
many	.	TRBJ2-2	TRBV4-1	TGCGCCAGCAGCCGAGATGGGGGGCGAAACACCGGGGAGCTGTTTTTT	CASSRDGGRNTGELFF
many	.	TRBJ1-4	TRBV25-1	TGTGCCAGCAGTGAATGGGGCAGGGAGGCTGAAAAACTGTTTTTT	CASSEWGREAEKLFF
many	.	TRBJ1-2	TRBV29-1	TGCAGCGTTGTAGCCACAGAGACCGGTCGATATGGCTACACCTTC	CSVVATETGRYGYTF
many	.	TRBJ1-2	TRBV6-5	TGTGCCAGCAGTTACGGGTTGGTTGATGGCTACACCTTC	CASSYGLVDGYTF
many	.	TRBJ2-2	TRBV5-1	TGCGCCAGCAGCTTGCGAGTTGACACCGGGGAGCTGTTTTTT	CASSLRVDTGELFF
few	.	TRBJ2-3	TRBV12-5	TGTGCTAGTGGTTTTTCGGGGAGCACAGATACGCAGTATTTT	CASGFSGSTDTQYF
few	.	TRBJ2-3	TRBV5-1	TGCGCCAGCAGCTTGGATGTGGCAGGCTACACAGATACGCAGTATTTT	CASSLDVAGYTDTQYF
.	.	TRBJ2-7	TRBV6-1	TGTGCCAGCAGTGAATTTGGGACGACATCCTACGAGCAGTACTTC	CASSEFGTTSYEQYF
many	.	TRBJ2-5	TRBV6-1	TGTGCCAGCAGTCCGGGGGGCGATGCGGAGACCCAGTACTTC	CASSPGGDAETQYF
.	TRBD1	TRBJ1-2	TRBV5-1	TGCGCCAGCAGCCCAAACAGGGGCAACTATGGCTACACCTTC	CASSPNRGNYGYTF
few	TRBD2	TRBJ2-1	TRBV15	TGTGCCACCAGCAGCCTAGCGGGAGGGAGGAATGAGCAGTTCTTC	CATSSLAGGRNEQFF
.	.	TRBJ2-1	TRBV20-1	TGCAGTGCTAGAGATGGAATAGGCGGTCCCCGGAAGCAGTTCTTC	CSARDGIGGPRKQFF
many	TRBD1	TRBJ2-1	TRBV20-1	TGCAGTGCCCGGACAGGCGGCGAGCAGTTCTTC	CSARTGGEQFF
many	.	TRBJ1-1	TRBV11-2	TGTGCCAGCAGCGCATACAGGAACACTGAAGCTTTCTTT	CASSAYRNTEAFF
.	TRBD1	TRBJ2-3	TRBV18	TGTGCCAGCTCACCGCCAGGGACAGGGGGCGTACAGTATTTT	CASSPPGTGGVQYF
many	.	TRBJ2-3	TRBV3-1	TGTGCCAGCAGCCAAGACCATGGGGGGCGCGCAGATACGCAGTATTTT	CASSQDHGGRADTQYF
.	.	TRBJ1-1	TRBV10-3	TGTGCCATCAGTGAGCGGGGGGCAGGGAACACTGAAGCTTTCTTT	CAISERGAGNTEAFF
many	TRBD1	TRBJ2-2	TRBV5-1	TGCGCCAGCAGCGCGACAGGGACCACCGGGGAGCTGTTTTTT	CASSATGTTGELFF
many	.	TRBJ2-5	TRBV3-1	TGTGCCAGCAGCCAGGGACTCTTAGAGACCCAGTACTTC	CASSQGLLETQYF
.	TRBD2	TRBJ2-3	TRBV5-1	TGCGCCAGCAGCTTGGACGGGACTAAAGGAGATACGCAGTATTTT	CASSLDGTKGDTQYF
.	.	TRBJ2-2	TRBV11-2	TGTGCCAGCAGCCCCGTTGTTGGAGGGGAGCTGTTTTTT	CASSPVVGGELFF
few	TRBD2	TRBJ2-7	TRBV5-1	TGCGCCAGCAGACAAAGCAGCGCCGACTCAGCGGGAGGTATCTACTTC	CASRQSSADSAGGIYF
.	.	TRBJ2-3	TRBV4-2	TGTGCCAGCAGCCAAGATGTGCTTACGCAGTATTTT	CASSQDVLTQYF
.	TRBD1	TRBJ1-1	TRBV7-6	TGTGCCAGCAGCTTAGGCGGGACAGGGCACACTGAAGCTTTCTTT	CASSLGGTGHTEAFF
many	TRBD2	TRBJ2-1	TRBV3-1	TGTGCCAGCAGCCAAGTTTCTAGCGGGAGAGGTTTGTCCTACAATGAGCAGTTCTTC	CASSQVSSGRGLSYNEQFF
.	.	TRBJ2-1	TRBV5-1	TGCGCCAGCAGCTTGCGAAGCCCAGCGGTTAGCTCCTACAATGAGCAGTTCTTC	CASSLRSPAVSSYNEQFF
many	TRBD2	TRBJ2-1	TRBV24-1	TGTGCCACCAGTGCCTCCGGGGGGGGCGGTAATGAGCAGTTCTTC	CATSASGGGGNEQFF
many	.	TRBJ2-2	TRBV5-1	TGCGCCAGCAGCCGGGGACAGAACACCGGGGAGCTGTTTTTT	CASSRGQNTGELFF
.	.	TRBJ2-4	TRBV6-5	TGTGCCAGCAGTCCTCGAGGGGTAGCCAAAAACATTCAGTACTTC	CASSPRGVAKNIQYF
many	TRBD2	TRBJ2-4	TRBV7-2	TGTGCCAGCAGCTTAAGCTGGCGGGAGGGATCCAAAAACATTCAGTACTTC	CASSLSWREGSKNIQYF
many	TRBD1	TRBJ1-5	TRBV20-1	TGCAGTGCTAGGGCTAACAGGGGAGGTCAGCCCCAGCATTTT	CSARANRGGQPQHF
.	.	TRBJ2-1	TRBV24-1	TGTGCCACCAGTGATATAGGACAGTATCGGGATGAGCAGTTCTTC	CATSDIGQYRDEQFF
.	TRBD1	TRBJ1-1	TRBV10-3	TGTGCCATCAGTAGGGACAGGGATACTGAAGCTTTCTTT	CAISRDRDTEAFF
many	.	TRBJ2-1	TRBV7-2	TGTGCCAGCAGCATGCGCAATGAGCAGTTCTTC	CASSMRNEQFF
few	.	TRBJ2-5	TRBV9	TGTGCCAGCAGCGTAGCGGATAGACAAGAGACCCAGTACTTC	CASSVADRQETQYF
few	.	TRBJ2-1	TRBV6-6	TGTGCCAGCAGTTGGACTACCTACAATGAGCAGTTCTTC	CASSWTTYNEQFF
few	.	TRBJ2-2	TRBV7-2	TGTGCCAGCAGCGCAGGGGGGGTCGGGGAGCTGTTTTTT	CASSAGGVGELFF
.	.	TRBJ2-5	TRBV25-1	TGTGCCAGCAGTGCCCAAAACACAGGGCAAGAGACCCAGTACTTC	CASSAQNTGQETQYF
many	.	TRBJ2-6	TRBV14	TGTGCCAGCAGCTCTAGCCGCTCTGGGGCCAACGTCCTGACTTTC	CASSSSRSGANVLTF